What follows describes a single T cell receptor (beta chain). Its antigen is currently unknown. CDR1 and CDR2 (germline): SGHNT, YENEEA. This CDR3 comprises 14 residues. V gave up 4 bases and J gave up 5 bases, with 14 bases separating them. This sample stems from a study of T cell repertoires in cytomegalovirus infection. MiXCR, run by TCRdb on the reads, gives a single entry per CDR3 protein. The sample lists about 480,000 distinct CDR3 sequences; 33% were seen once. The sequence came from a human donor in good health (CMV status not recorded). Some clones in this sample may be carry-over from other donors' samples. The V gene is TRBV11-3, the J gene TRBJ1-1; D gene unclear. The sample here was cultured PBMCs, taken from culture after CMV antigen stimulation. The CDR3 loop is CASSSRRAGTEAFF. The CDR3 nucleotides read TGTGCCAGCAGCTCCAGGAGGGCGGGGACTGAAGCTTTCTTT.